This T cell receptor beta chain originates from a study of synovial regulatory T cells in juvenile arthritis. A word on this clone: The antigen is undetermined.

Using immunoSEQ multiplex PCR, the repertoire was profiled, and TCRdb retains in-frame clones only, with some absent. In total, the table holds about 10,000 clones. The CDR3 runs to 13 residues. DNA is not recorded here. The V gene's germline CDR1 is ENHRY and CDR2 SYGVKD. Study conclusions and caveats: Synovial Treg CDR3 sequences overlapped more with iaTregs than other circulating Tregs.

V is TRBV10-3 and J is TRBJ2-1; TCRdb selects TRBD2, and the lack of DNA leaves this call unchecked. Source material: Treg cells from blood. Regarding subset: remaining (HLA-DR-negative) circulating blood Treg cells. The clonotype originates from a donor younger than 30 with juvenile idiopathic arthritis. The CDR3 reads CAISTGTRSEQFF.